The sequence of this T cell receptor (beta chain) was determined in a study of OX40 agonist ivuxolimab in advanced cancers. Across the whole study: People who had prior anti-PD-1, anti-PD-L1 or anti-CTLA-4 therapy could take part, and around 39% had some.

The table came from immunoSEQ multiplex PCR; TCRdb's copy has only in-frame clones and leaves some out. The sample lists just over 95,000 clones, 70% to 90% occurring once. With 0 bases clipped from V and 4 bases from J, the junction kept 4 bases outside the gene matches. Looked up from germline, CDR1 is SGDLS and CDR2 is YYNGEE. CDR3 length equals 14 residues. This chain joins TRBV9 and TRBJ2-7, with 7 nucleotides matching TRBD1. The sequence was collected from an adult with an advanced solid tumor such as melanoma, head and neck, liver or kidney cancer. The source was CD4+ or CD8+ T cells sorted from blood, collected in a trial of the OX40 agonist ivuxolimab. CDR3 sequence: CASSVGTGWYEQYF. As DNA, the CDR3 is TGTGCCAGCAGCGTAGGGACAGGCTGGTACGAGCAGTACTTC. The variable domain in full, with the rest retrieved from reference TRBV9 and TRBJ2-7, is DSGVTQTPKHLITATGQRVTLRCSPRSGDLSVYWYQQSLDQGLQFLIQYYNGEERAKGNILERFSAQQFPDLHSELNLSSLELGDSALYFCASSVGTGWYEQYFGPGTRLTVT.